The present TCR beta chain was sequenced within a study of cytomegalovirus exposure and HLA in healthy donors. Study-wide results and caveats: Earlier analysis looked at TCR beta V segments, and most were productive about 90% or about 30% of the time. Likely technical artifact: a cluster of highly shared sequence variants.

This clone has just a few counts. The antigen is undetermined. Primers: 60 Vbeta forward and 13 Jbeta reverse. Using immunoSEQ multiplex PCR, the repertoire was profiled, and TCRdb retains in-frame clones only, with some absent. Here the sample spans around 220,000 clones, about 79% being singletons. The germline V gene encodes CDR1 GTSNPN and CDR2 SVGIG (reference sequence). The CDR3 totals 17 residues. The germline V and J ends were trimmed by 0 bases and 3 bases, with 20 bases remaining between them. Sequencing was done on a sample of PBMCs. The V gene is TRBV30, the J gene TRBJ2-5; possibly TRBD1 for D (5 bases). The TCR comes from a man aged 18 to 30 in good health and CMV-seronegative. CDR3 sequence (DNA): TGTGCCTGGAGTGTACGATCCGGGCAGGGAAAAGAAGAGACCCAGTACTTC. Amino acid sequence: CAWSVRSGQGKEETQYF.